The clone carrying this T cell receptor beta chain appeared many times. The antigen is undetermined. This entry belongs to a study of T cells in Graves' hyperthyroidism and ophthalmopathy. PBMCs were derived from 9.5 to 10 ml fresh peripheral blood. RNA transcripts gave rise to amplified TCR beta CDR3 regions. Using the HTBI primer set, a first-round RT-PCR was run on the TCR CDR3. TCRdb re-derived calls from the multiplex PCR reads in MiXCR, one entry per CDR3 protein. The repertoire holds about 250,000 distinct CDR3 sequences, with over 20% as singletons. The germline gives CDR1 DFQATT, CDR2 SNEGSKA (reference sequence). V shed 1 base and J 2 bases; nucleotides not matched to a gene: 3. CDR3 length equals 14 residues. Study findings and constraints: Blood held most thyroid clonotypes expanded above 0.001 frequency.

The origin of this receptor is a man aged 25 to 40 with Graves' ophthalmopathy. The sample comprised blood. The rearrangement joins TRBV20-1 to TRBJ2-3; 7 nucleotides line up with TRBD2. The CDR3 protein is CSARASGNTDTQYF. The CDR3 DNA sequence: TGCAGTGCTAGAGCTAGCGGAAACACAGATACGCAGTATTTT.